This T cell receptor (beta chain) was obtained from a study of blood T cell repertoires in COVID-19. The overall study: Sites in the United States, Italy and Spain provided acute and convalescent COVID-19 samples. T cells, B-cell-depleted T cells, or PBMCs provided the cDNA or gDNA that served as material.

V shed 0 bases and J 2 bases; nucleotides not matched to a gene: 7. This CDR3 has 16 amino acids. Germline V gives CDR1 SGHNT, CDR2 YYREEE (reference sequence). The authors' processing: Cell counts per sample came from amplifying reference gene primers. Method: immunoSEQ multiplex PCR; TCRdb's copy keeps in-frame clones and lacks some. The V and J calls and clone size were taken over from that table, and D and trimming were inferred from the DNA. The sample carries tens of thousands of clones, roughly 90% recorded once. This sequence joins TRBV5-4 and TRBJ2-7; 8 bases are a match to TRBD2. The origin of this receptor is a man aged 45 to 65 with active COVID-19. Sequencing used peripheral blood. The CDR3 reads CASSLASGGIPYEQYF. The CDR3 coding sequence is TGTGCCAGCAGCTTGGCCAGCGGGGGAATCCCCTACGAGCAGTACTTC.